This entry lists 9 T cell receptor beta chains sequenced from one sample in a study of CD8 T cells in ankylosing spondylitis. One entry per CDR3 protein, called by TCRdb with MiXCR from the 5' RACE reads. The table includes roughly 130,000 distinct CDR3 sequences, roughly 9% detected once. The sample consisted of blood, either unsorted or a sorted T cell fraction (not recorded which). Receptor source: a male donor with ankylosing spondylitis or in good health (not recorded which).

This clonotype was seen many times. The rearrangement links TRBV29-1 to TRBJ2-7; 9 nucleotides align to TRBD2. The length of the CDR3 is 12 residues. The V and J ends lost 2 bases and 6 bases, in that order; junction bases with no gene match: 2. CDR1 is SQVTM and CDR2 is ANQGSEA in the germline V gene. CDR3 bases: TGCAGCGTTGAACTAGCGGGACTCGAGCAGTACTTC. Protein: CSVELAGLEQYF.

This clonotype was seen many times. As DNA, the CDR3 is TGTGCCAGCAGCCAAGTGCTGGGAGGCTACACCTTC. Protein sequence: CASSQVLGGYTF. The chain employs TRBV14 and TRBJ1-2; no definite D call. The length of the CDR3 is 12 residues. The germline V and J ends were trimmed by 1 base and 8 bases, with 8 bases remaining between them. Germline assignment: CDR1 SGHDN and CDR2 FVKESK.

Worth noting for this clonotype: Relative to the germline gene, one junction end is altered; a read error may explain this. The gene calls are TRBV25-1 and TRBJ2-7; TRBD2 matches 9 bases. The CDR3 consists of 13 residues. Per germline, CDR1 MGHDK and CDR2 SYGVNS. In nucleotides, the CDR3 is TGTGCCAGCAGTGAAAGCTACCCGGGACTAGCCCACTTC. Translating it yields CASSESYPGLAHF.

The sample holds many counts of this clonotype. V usage is TRBV28 and J usage is TRBJ2-1; possibly TRBD1 for D (5 bases). Germline V gene lookup returns CDR1 MDHEN and CDR2 SYDVKM. CDR3 length equals 14 residues. Trimming removed 7 bases at V and 4 bases at J, with 14 bases between. CDR3 residues: CASMRRGLYNEQFF. CDR3 in DNA: TGTGCCAGCATGAGAAGGGGTTTATACAATGAGCAGTTCTTC.

At least ten counts were recorded for this clonotype. The V and J genes are TRBV6-5 and TRBJ2-1; 11 nucleotides align to TRBD2. The length of the CDR3 is 15 residues. The V segment lost 2 bases and the J segment 8 bases; nucleotides outside the gene matches: 5. The germline CDR1 and CDR2 sequences are MNHEY and SVGAGI. The CDR3 protein is CASSYVLAGAHEQFF. The CDR3 DNA is TGTGCCAGCAGTTACGTACTAGCGGGAGCCCATGAGCAGTTCTTC.

This clonotype was observed at least ten times. The chain recombines TRBV5-6 with TRBJ2-7; TRBD1 aligns across 7 bases. The CDR3 is 14 amino acids. Germline CDR1 is SGHDT and CDR2 is YYEEEE. The J segment lost 5 bases and the V segment lost 1 base, leaving 6 bases of the junction unmatched. CDR3 nucleotide sequence: TGTGCCAGCAGCTTGCCCCAGGGGGTACACGAGCAGTACTTC. Residues: CASSLPQGVHEQYF.

The sample holds many counts of this clonotype. The J gene is TRBJ1-1, the V gene TRBV20-1; D is perhaps TRBD1 (5 bases). The CDR3 sequence is 13 residues long. V dropped 2 bases and J dropped 5 bases, with 12 bases sitting between them. Germline V gives CDR1 DFQATT, CDR2 SNEGSKA (reference sequence). The CDR3 DNA follows: TGCAGTGCTAGACGTCAGGGAAGGACTGAAGCTTTCTTT. Encoded protein: CSARRQGRTEAFF.

This clonotype showed up many times. The rearrangement joins TRBV12-3 or TRBV12-4 to TRBJ1-5, with unresolved D. Between the trimmed V and J ends, which lost 3 bases and 5 bases, there was a span of 11 bases. The CDR3 is made up of 14 amino acids. CDR3 region: CASSFGLIDQPQHF. The CDR3 nucleotides read TGTGCCAGCAGTTTTGGGTTGATCGATCAGCCCCAGCATTTT.

The CDR3 protein is CASSQFQGASYNSPLHF. The CDR3 coding sequence is TGCGCCAGCAGCCAATTCCAGGGAGCCTCCTATAATTCACCCCTCCACTTT. The chain recombines TRBV4-3 with TRBJ1-6; D perhaps matches TRBD1 (5 bases). The CDR3 consists of 17 residues. Between the trimmed V and J ends, which lost 2 bases and 0 bases, there was a span of 11 bases. CDR1 is LGHNA and CDR2 is YSLEER in the germline V gene.